The sequence of this T cell receptor (beta chain) was determined in a study of T cell changes during pregnancy in multiple sclerosis. Data came from immunoSEQ multiplex PCR; TCRdb stores just in-frame clones and leaves some out. The data contain tens of thousands of clones, 91% of them singletons. The germline V gene has CDR1 GTSNPN and CDR2 SVGIG (reference sequence). The ends lost 0 bases at V and 5 bases at J; junction bases unmatched: 0. The CDR3 covers 14 residues. Sequenced material: peripheral blood, taken after pregnancy. V is TRBV30 and J is TRBJ2-5; 13 bases agree with TRBD2. This receptor was identified in a female donor in good health, enrolled as a control in a pregnancy study. DNA for the CDR3: TGTGCCTGGAGTGTACTAGCGGGGGGGGAGACCCAGTACTTC. This translates into CAWSVLAGGETQYF.